This paragraph reports one T cell receptor beta chain. The data are from a study of cytomegalovirus exposure and HLA in healthy donors. V was cut by 7 bases and J by 1 base, with 11 bases left in between. Germline-derived CDR1 and CDR2 are SGHKS and YYEKEE (reference sequence). The CDR3 sequence is 13 residues long. In the PCR, 60 Vbeta and 13 Jbeta primers were used. Repertoires were generated with immunoSEQ multiplex PCR, while TCRdb's copy carries only in-frame clones and drops some. Its table lists about 210,000 clones. The rearrangement uses TRBV5-5 and TRBJ1-2, with D possibly being TRBD1 (5 bases). This TCR was sampled from a woman aged 25-40 years in good health and CMV-seropositive. Source material: PBMCs. The CDR3 region is CASSWDFNYGYTF. The CDR3 nucleotides are TGTGCCAGCTCCTGGGACTTTAACTATGGCTACACCTTC.